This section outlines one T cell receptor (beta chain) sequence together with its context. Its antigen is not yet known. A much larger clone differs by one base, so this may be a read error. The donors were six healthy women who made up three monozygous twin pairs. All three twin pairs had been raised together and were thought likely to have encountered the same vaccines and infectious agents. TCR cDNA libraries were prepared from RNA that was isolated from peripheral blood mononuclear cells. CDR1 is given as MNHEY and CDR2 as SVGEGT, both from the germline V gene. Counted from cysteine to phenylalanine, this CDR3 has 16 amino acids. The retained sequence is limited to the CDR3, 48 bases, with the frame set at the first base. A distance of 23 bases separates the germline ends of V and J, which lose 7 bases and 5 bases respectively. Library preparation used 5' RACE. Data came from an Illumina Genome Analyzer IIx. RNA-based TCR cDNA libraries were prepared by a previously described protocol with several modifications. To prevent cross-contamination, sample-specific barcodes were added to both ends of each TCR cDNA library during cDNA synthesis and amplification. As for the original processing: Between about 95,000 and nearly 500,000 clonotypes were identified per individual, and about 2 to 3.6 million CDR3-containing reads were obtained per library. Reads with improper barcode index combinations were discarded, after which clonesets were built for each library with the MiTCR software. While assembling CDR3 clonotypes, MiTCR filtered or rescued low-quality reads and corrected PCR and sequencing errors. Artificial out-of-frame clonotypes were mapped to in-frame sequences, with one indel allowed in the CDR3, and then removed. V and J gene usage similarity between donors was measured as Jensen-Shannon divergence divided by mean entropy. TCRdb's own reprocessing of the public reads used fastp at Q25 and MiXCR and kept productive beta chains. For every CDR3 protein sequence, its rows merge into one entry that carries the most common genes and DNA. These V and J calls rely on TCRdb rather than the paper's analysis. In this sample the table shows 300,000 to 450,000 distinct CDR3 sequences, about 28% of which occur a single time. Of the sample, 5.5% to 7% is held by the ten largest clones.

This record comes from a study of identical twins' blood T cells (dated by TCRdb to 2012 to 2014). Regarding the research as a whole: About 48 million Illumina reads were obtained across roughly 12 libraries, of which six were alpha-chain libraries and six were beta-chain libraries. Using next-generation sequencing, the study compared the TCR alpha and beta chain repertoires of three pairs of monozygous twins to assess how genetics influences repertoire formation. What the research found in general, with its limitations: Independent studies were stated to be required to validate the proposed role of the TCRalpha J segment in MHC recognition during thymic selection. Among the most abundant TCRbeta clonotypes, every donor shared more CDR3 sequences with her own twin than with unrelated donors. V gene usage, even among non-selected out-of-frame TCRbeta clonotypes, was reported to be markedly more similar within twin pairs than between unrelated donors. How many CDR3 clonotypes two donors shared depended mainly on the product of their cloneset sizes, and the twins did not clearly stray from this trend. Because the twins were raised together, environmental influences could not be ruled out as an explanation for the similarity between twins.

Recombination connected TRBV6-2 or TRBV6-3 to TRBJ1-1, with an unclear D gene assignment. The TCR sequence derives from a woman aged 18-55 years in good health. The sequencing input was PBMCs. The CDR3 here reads CASTQWKVTRRTEAFF. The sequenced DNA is TGTGCCAGCACCCAATGGAAGGTAACAAGGAGGACTGAAGCTTTCTTT.